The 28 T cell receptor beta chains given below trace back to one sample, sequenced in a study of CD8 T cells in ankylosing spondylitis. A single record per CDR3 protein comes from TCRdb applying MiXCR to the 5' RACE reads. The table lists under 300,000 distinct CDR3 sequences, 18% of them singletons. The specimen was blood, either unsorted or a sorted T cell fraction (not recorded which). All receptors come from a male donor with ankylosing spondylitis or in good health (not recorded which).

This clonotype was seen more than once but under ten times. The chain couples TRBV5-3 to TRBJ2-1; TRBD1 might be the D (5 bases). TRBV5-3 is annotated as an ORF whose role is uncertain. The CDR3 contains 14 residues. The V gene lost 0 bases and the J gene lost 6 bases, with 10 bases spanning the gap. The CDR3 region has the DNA TGTGCCAGAAGCTTGGGTAGGGGCGGCAATGAGCAGTTCTTC. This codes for CARSLGRGGNEQFF.

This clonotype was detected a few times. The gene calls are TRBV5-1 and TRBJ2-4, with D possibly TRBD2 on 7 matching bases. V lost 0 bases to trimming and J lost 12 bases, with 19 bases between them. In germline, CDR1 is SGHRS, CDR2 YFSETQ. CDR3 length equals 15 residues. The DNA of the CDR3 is TGCGCCAGCAGCTTGGTGGAACCTTACAGGGAGGGTCAGTACTTC. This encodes CASSLVEPYREGQYF. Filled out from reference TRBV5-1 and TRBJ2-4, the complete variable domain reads KAGVTQTPRYLIKTRGQQVTLSCSPISGHRSVSWYQQTPGQGLQFLFEYFSETQRNKGNFPGRFSGRQFSNSRSEMNVSTLELGDSALYLCASSLVEPYREGQYFGAGTRLSVL.

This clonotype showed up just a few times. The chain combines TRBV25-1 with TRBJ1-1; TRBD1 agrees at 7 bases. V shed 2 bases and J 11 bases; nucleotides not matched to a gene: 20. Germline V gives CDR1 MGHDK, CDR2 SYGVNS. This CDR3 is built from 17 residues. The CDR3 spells CASSEGTPFGGGSLAFF. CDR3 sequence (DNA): TGTGCCAGCAGTGAAGGTACTCCCTTTGGAGGGGGCTCTTTGGCTTTCTTT. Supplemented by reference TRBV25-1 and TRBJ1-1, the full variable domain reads EADIYQTPRYLVIGTGKKITLECSQTMGHDKMYWYQQDPGMELHLIHYSYGVNSTEKGDLSSESTVSRIRTEHFPLTLESARPSHTSQYLCASSEGTPFGGGSLAFFGQGTRLTVV.

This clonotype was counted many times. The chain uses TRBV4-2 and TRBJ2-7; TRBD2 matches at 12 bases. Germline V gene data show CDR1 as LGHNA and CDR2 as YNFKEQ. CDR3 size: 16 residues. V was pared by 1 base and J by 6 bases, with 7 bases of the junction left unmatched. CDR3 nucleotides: TGTGCCAGCAGCCAAGTTGGGACTAGCGGGTTAGGCGAGCAGTACTTC. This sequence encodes CASSQVGTSGLGEQYF.

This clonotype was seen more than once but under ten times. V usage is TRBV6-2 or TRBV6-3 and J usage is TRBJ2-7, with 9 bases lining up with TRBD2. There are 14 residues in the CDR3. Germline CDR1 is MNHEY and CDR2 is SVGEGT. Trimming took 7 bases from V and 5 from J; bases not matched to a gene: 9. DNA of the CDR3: TGTGCCAGCATCGTAGCGGGAGCACCCCACGAGCAGTACTTC. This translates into CASIVAGAPHEQYF.

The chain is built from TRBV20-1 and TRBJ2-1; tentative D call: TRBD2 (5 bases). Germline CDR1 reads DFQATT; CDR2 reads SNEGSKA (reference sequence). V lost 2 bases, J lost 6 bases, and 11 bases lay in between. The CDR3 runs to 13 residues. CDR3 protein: CSARKLVSNEQFF. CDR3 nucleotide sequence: TGCAGTGCTAGAAAACTAGTTTCCAATGAGCAGTTCTTC.

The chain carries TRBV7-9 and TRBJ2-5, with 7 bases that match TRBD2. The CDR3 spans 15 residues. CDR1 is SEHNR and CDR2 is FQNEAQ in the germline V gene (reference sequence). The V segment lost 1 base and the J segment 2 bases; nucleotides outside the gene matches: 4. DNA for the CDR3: TGTGCCAGCAGCTTAGTGGCTAGCGGACAAGAGACCCAGTACTTC. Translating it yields CASSLVASGQETQYF.

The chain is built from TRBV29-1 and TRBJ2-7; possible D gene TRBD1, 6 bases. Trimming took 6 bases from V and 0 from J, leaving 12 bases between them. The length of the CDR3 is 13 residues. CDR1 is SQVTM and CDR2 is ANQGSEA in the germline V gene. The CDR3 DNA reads TGCAGCGTACTTGACAGGCTCTCCTACGAGCAGTACTTC. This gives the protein CSVLDRLSYEQYF.

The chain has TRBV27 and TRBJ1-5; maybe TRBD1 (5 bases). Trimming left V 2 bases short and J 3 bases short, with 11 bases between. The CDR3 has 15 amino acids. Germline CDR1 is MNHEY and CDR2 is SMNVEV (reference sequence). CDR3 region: CASSLGGDLNQPQHF. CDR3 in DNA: TGTGCCAGCAGTTTAGGAGGGGACCTCAATCAGCCCCAGCATTTT.

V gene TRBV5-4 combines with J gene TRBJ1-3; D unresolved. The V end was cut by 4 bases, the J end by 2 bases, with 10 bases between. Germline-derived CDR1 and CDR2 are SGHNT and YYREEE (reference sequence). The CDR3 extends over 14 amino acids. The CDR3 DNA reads TGTGCCAGCAGCGGAGGAACGGCTGGAAACACCATATATTTT. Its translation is CASSGGTAGNTIYF.

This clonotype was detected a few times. In DNA form, the CDR3 reads TGTGCCAGCAGTTTATTGGGTAGCGCCTCCTACGAGCAGTACTTC. Translated: CASSLLGSASYEQYF. The J gene is TRBJ2-7, the V gene TRBV27; maybe TRBD2 (5 bases). V lost 1 base and J lost 0, with 10 bases in between. The germline gives CDR1 MNHEY, CDR2 SMNVEV (reference sequence). The CDR3 runs 15 residues.

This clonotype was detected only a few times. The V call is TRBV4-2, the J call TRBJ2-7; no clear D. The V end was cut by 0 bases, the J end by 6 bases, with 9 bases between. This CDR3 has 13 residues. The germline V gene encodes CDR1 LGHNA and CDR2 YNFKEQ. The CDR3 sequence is CASSQEGASEQYF. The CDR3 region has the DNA TGTGCCAGCAGCCAAGAAGGAGCTTCCGAGCAGTACTTC.

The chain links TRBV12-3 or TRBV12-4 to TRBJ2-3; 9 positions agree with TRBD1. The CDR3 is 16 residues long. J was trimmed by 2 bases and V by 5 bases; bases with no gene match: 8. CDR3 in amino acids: CASSTHRDRATDTQYF. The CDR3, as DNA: TGTGCCAGCAGTACACACCGGGACAGGGCCACAGATACGCAGTATTTT.

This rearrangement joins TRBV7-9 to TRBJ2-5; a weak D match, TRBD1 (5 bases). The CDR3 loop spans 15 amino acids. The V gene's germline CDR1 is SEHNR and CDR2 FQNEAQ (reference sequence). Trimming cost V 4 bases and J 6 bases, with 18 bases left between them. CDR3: CASSYEAGMAKTQYF. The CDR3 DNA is TGTGCCAGCAGCTACGAGGCAGGGATGGCAAAGACCCAGTACTTC.

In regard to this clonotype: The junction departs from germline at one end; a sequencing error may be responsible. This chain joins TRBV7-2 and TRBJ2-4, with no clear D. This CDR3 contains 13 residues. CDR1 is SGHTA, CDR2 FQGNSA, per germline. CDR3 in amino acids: CASSLFVGGPPGF. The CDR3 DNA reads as TGTGCCAGCAGCTTATTCGTCGGTGGGCCTCCGGGCTTC.

The CDR3 protein is CASFPGLSYEQYF. CDR3 in DNA: TGTGCCAGCTTCCCAGGGCTGTCCTACGAGCAGTACTTC. The chain is built from TRBV2 and TRBJ2-7, with D possibly being TRBD1 (5 bases). The CDR3 sequence is 13 residues long. Germline V gene data show CDR1 as SNHLY and CDR2 as FYNNEI. The V and J ends lost 8 bases and 1 base respectively, with 12 bases between them.

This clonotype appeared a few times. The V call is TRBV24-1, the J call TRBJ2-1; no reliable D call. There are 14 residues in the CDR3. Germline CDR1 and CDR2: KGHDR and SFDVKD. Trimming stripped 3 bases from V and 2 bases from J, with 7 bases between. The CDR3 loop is CATSDRGTYNEQFF. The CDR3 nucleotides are TGTGCCACCAGTGATCGCGGTACCTACAATGAGCAGTTCTTC.

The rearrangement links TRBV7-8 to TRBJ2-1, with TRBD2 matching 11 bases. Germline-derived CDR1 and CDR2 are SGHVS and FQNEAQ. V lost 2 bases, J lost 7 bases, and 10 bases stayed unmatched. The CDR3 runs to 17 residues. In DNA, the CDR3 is TGTGCCAGCAGCTTACTATCCGGACTAGCGGGTTGGAATGAGCAGTTCTTC. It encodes CASSLLSGLAGWNEQFF.

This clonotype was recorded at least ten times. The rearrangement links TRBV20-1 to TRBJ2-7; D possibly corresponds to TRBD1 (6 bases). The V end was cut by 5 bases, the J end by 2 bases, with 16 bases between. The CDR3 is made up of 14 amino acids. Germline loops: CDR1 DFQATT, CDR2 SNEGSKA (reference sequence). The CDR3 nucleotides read TGCAGTGCTTTAGATCTCGGACAGACCTACGAGCAGTACTTC. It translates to CSALDLGQTYEQYF.

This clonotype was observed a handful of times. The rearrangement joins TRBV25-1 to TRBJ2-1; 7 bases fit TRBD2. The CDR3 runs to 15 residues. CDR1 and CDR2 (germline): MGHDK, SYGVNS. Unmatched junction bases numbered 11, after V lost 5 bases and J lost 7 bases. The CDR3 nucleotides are TGTGCCAGCAGTCGTTGGGGGGAGGGCCGGAATGAGCAGTTCTTC. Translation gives CASSRWGEGRNEQFF.

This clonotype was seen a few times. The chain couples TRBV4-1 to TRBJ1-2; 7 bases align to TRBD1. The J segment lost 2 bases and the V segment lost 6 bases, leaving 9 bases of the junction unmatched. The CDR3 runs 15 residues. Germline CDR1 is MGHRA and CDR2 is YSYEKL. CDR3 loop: CASRPDRVFNYGYTF. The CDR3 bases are TGCGCCAGCAGACCCGACAGGGTCTTCAACTATGGCTACACCTTC.

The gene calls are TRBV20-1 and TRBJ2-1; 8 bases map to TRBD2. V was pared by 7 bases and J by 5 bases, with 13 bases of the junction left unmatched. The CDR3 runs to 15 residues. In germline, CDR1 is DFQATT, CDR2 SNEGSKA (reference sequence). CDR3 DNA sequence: TGCAGTGTCCAGAGAAAAGGACTAGCCCACAATGAGCAGTTCTTC. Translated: CSVQRKGLAHNEQFF.

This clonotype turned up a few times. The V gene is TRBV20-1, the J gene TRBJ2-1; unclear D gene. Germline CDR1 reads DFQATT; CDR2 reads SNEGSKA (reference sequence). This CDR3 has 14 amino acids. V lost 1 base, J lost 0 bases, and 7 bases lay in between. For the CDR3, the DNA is TGCAGTGCTAGAGCGGAAAGCTCCTACAATGAGCAGTTCTTC. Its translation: CSARAESSYNEQFF.

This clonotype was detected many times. The CDR3 DNA sequence: TGTGCCACCTCAGGGGGCATCACAGATACGCAGTATTTT. It codes for CATSGGITDTQYF. The chain uses TRBV12-3 or TRBV12-4 and TRBJ2-3, with 8 bases aligning to TRBD1. The CDR3 loop spans 13 amino acids. The V and J ends lost 10 bases and 2 bases, in that order; junction bases with no gene match: 5.

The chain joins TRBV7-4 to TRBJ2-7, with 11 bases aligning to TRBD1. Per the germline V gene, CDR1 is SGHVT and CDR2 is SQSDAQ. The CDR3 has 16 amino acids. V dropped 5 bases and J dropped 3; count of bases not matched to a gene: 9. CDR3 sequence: CASSGQDRGPLYEQYF. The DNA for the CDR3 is TGTGCCAGCAGCGGACAGGACAGGGGGCCCCTCTACGAGCAGTACTTC. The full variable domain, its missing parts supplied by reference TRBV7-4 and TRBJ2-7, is GAGVSQSPRYKVAKRGRDVALRCDSISGHVTLYWYRQTLGQGSEVLTYSQSDAQRDKSGRPSGRFSAERPERSVSTLKIQRTEQGDSAVYLCASSGQDRGPLYEQYFGPGTRLTVT.

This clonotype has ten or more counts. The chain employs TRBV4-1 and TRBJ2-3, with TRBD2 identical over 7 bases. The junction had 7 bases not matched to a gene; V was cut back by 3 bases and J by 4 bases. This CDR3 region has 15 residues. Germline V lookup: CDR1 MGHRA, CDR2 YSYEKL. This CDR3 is CASSQVEGRADTQYF. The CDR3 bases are TGCGCCAGCAGCCAGGTCGAGGGGAGGGCAGATACGCAGTATTTT.

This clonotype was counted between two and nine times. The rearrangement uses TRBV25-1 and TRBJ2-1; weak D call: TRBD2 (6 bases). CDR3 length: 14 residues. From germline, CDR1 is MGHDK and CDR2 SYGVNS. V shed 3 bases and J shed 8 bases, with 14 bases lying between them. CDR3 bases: TGTGCCAGCAGTGACGTGGAGGGAGGCTATGAGCAGTTCTTC. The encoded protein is CASSDVEGGYEQFF.

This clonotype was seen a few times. The CDR3 sequence is CASSAELAVQETQYF. For the CDR3, the DNA is TGTGCCAGCAGCGCAGAACTAGCGGTTCAAGAGACCCAGTACTTC. The rearrangement links TRBV11-2 to TRBJ2-5, with 8 bases aligning to TRBD2. The CDR3 has 15 residues. Trimming cost V 5 bases and J 2 bases; bases outside gene matches: 7. Germline V gene lookup returns CDR1 SGHAT and CDR2 FQNNGV.